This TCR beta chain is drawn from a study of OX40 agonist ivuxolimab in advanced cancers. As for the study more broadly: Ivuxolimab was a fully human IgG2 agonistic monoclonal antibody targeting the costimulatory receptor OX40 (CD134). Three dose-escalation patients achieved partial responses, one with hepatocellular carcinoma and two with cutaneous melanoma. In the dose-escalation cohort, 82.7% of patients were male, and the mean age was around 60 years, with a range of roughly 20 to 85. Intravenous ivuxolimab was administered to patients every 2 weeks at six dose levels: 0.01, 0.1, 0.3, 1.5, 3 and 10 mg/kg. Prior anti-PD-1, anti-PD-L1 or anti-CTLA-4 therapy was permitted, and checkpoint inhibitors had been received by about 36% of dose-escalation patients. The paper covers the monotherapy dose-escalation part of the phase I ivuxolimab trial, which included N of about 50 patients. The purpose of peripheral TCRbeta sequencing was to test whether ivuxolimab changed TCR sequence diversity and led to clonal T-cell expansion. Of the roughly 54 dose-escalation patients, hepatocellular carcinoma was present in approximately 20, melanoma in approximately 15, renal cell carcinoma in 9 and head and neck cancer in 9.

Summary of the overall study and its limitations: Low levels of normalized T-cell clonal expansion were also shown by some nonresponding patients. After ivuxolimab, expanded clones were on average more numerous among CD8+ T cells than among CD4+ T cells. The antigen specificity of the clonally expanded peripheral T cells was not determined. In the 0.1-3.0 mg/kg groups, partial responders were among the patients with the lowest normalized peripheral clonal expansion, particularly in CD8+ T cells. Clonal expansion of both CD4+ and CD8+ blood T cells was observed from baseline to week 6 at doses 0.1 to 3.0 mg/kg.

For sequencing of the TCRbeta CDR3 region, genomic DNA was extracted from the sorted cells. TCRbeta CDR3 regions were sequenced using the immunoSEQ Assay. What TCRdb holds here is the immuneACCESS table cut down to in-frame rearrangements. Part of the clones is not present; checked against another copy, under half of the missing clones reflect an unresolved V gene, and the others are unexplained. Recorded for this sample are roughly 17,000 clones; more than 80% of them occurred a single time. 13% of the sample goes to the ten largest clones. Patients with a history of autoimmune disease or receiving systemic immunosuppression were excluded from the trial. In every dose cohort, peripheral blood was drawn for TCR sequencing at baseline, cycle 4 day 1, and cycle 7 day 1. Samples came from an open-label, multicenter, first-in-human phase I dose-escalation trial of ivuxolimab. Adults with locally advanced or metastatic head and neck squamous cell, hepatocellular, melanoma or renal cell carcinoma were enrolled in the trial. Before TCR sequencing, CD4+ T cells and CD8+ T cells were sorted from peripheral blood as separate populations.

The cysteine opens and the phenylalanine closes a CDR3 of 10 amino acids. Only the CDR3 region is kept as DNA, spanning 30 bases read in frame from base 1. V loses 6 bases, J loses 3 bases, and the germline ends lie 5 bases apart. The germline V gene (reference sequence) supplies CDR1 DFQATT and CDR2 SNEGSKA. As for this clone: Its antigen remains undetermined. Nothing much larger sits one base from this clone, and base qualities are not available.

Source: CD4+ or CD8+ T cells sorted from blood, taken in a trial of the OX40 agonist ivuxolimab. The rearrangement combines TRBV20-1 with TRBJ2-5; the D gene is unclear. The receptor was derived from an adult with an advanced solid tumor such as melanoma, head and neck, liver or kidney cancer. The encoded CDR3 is CSAEEETQYF. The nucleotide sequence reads TGCAGTGCGGAAGAAGAGACCCAGTACTTC.